These 10 T cell receptor beta chains were sequenced from one sample in a study of blood T cell repertoires in COVID-19. The protocol was immunoSEQ multiplex PCR, while the TCRdb copy is restricted to in-frame clones and leaves out a portion. Of around 250,000 clones in the sample, about 83% were seen once. The specimen sequenced was peripheral blood. Receptor source: a middle-aged woman who had recovered from COVID-19.

The chain recombines TRBV7-9 with TRBJ2-2; 11 bases fit TRBD1. The germline gives CDR1 SEHNR, CDR2 FQNEAQ (reference sequence). The CDR3 runs 15 residues. Trimming took 4 bases from V and 7 from J; bases not matched to a gene: 5. CDR3 DNA: TGTGCCAGCAGCTCCGGGACAGGGGGGATCGGGGAGCTGTTTTTT. This sequence encodes CASSSGTGGIGELFF.

This chain links TRBV2 with TRBJ1-5; 7 nucleotides align to TRBD1. V shed 5 bases, J shed 6 bases, and the junction held 16 bases outside the gene matches. This CDR3 has 17 amino acids. The germline gives CDR1 SNHLY, CDR2 FYNNEI. The CDR3 DNA reads TGTGCCAGCAGTTTCTCAGGGGGTAGGGTGCGAGGTCAGCCCCAGCATTTT. It specifies CASSFSGGRVRGQPQHF.

This clone was observed a handful of times. The rearrangement uses TRBV7-9 and TRBJ1-2; no reliable D call. The CDR3 extends over 13 amino acids. V was shortened by 3 bases and J by 8 bases, with 13 bases between the two germline ends. CDR1 is SEHNR, CDR2 FQNEAQ, per germline (reference sequence). For the CDR3, the DNA is TGTGCCAGCAGCTTCGAGGTCGGAGGGGGCTACACCTTC. It yields the protein CASSFEVGGGYTF.

The chain links TRBV9 to TRBJ2-2; 9 bases align to TRBD2. The V gene's germline CDR1 is SGDLS and CDR2 YYNGEE. V lost 0 bases and J lost 4; bases outside the gene matches: 7. The CDR3 contains 17 residues. CDR3 region: CASSVGLAGASTGELFF. The CDR3 nucleotides read TGTGCCAGCAGCGTAGGGTTAGCGGGGGCCTCCACCGGGGAGCTGTTTTTT.

The CDR3 loop is CASTKWAGNTGELFF. CDR3 DNA: TGTGCCAGCACCAAATGGGCAGGGAACACCGGGGAGCTGTTTTTT. The rearrangement joins TRBV5-5 to TRBJ2-2; D is uncertain. CDR3 length: 15 amino acids. CDR1 is SGHKS and CDR2 is YYEKEE in the germline V gene (reference sequence). V gave up 6 bases and J gave up 1 base, with 13 bases separating them.

The chain employs TRBV5-8 and TRBJ2-7; D uncertain. The CDR3 spans 12 residues. Deletions cut 0 bases from V and 6 bases from J, with 7 bases between. Germline V lookup: CDR1 SGHTS, CDR2 YDEGEE. The CDR3 nucleotides are TGTGCCAGCAGCTTGGCCCCTTCCGAGCAGTACTTC. It is translated as CASSLAPSEQYF. Together with reference TRBV5-8 and TRBJ2-7, the CDR3 gives the full variable domain: EAGVTQSPTHLIKTRGQQATLRCSPISGHTSVYWYQQALGLGLQFLLWYDEGEERNRGNFPPRFSGRQFPNYSSELNVNALELEDSALYLCASSLAPSEQYFGPGTRLTVT.

CDR3 bases: TGTGCCAGTAGTAGTAGGGGCCGTACCTACGAGCAGTACTTC. Protein product: CASSSRGRTYEQYF. The chain is built from TRBV19 and TRBJ2-7; D possibly corresponds to TRBD1 (5 bases). Trimming removed 4 bases from V and 2 bases from J, with 12 bases in between. CDR1 and CDR2 from the germline V gene are LNHDA and SQIVND (reference sequence). The CDR3 totals 14 residues. Looking up the rest from reference TRBV19 and TRBJ2-7 gives the full variable domain: DGGITQSPKYLFRKEGQNVTLSCEQNLNHDAMYWYRQDPGQGLRLIYYSQIVNDFQKGDIAEGYSVSREKKESFPLTVTSAQKNPTAFYLCASSSRGRTYEQYFGPGTRLTVT.

The CDR3, as DNA: TGCGCCAGCTCACGGGACAGGGGGCCCACCGGGGAGCTGTTTTTT. This encodes CASSRDRGPTGELFF. The rearrangement uses TRBV5-1 and TRBJ2-2, with 12 bases lining up with TRBD1. Germline-derived CDR1 and CDR2 are SGHRS and YFSETQ. V was pared by 7 bases and J by 4 bases, with 5 bases of the junction left unmatched. CDR3 size: 15 residues.

The gene calls are TRBV6-4 and TRBJ2-3; perhaps TRBD1 as D (5 bases). The CDR3 contains 13 residues. The germline V and J ends were trimmed by 3 bases and 3 bases, with 7 bases remaining between them. Germline V gene sequence: CDR1 MRHNA, CDR2 SNTAGT. CDR3 nucleotides: TGTGCCAGCAGTGAAAGGGGAACAGATACGCAGTATTTT. This sequence encodes CASSERGTDTQYF.

The V call is TRBV9, the J call TRBJ2-1; the D gene is possibly TRBD1 (6 bases). CDR1 and CDR2 from the germline V gene are SGDLS and YYNGEE. The CDR3 spans 15 residues. V lost 4 bases and J lost 4, with 15 bases in between. CDR3 DNA: TGTGCCAGCAGCACGGGGACACTACTTTACAATGAGCAGTTCTTC. Amino acids: CASSTGTLLYNEQFF.